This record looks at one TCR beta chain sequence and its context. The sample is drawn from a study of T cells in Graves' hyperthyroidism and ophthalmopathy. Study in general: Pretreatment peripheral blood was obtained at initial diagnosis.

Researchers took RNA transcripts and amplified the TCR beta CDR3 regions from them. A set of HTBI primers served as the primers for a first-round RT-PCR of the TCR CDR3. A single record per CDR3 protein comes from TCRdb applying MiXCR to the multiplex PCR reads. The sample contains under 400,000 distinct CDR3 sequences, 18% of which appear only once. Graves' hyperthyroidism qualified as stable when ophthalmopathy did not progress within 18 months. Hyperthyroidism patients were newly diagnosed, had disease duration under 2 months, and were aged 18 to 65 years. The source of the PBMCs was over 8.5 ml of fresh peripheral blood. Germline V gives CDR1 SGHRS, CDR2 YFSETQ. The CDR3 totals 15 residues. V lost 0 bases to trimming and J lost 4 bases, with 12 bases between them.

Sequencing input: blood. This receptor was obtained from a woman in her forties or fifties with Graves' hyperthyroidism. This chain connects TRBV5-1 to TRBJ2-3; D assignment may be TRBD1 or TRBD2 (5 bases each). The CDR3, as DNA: TGCGCCAGCAGCTTGGGTGGGGGTCACGCAGATACGCAGTATTTT. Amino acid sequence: CASSLGGGHADTQYF.